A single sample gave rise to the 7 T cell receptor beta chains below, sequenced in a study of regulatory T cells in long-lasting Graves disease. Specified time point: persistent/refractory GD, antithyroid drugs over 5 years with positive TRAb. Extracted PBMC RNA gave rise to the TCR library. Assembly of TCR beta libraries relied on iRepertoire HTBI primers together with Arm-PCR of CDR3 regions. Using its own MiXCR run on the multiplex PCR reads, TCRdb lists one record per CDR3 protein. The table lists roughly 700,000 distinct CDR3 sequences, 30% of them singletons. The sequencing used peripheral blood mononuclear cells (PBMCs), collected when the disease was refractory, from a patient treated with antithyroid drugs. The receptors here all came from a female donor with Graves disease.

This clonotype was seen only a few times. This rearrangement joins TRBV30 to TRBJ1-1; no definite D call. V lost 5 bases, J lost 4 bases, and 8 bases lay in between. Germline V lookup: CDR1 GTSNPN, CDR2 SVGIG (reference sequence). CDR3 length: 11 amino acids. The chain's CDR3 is CAWGVGTEAFF. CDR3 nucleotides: TGTGCCTGGGGGGTGGGCACTGAAGCTTTCTTT.

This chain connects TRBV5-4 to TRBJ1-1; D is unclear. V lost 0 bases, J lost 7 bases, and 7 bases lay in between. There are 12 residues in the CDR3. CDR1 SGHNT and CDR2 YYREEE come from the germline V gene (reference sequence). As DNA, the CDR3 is TGTGCCAGCAGCTTGGGACCCCTTGAAGCTTTCTTT. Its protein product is CASSLGPLEAFF. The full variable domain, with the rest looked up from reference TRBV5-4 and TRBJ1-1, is ETGVTQSPTHLIKTRGQQVTLRCSSQSGHNTVSWYQQALGQGPQFIFQYYREEENGRGNFPPRFSGLQFPNYSSELNVNALELDDSALYLCASSLGPLEAFFGQGTRLTVV.

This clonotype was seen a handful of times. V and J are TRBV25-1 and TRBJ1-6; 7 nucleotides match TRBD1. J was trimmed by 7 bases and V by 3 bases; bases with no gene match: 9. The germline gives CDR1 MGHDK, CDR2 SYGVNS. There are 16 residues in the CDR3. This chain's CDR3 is CASSDIQGLGNSPLHF. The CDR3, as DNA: TGTGCCAGCAGTGATATACAGGGGTTGGGAAATTCACCCCTCCACTTT.

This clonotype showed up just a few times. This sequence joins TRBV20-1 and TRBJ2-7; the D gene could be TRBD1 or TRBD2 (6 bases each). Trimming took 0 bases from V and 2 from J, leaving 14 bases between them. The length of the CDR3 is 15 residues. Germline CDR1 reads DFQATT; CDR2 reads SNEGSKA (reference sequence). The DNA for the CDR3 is TGCAGTGCTAGAGATCTTACCGGGGGCCCCTACGAGCAGTACTTC. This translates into CSARDLTGGPYEQYF.

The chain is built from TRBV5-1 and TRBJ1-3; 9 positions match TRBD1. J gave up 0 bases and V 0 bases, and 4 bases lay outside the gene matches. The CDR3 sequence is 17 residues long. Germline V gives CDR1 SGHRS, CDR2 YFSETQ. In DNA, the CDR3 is TGCGCCAGCAGCTTGGCACAGGGGGCATTCTCTGGAAACACCATATATTTT. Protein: CASSLAQGAFSGNTIYF.

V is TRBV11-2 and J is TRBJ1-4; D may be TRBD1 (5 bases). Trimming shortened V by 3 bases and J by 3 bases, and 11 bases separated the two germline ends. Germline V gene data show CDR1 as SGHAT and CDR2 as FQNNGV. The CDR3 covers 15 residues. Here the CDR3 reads CASSFPRAPNEKLFF. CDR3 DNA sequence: TGTGCCAGCAGCTTCCCCAGGGCACCTAATGAAAAACTGTTTTTT.

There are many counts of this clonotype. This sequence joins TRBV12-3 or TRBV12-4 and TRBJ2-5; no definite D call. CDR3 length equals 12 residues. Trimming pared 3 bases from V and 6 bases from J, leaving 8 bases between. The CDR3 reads CASSLIEKTQYF. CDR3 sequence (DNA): TGTGCCAGCAGTTTGATCGAAAAGACCCAGTACTTC.